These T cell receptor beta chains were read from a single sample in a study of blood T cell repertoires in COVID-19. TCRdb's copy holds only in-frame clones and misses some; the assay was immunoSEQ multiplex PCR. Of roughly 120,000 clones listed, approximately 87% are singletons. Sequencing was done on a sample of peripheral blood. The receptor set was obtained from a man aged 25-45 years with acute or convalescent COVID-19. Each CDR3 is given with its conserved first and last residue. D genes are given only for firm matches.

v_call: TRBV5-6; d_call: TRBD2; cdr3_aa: CASSPDWGGETQYF
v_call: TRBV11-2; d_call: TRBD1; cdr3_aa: CASSLFRTGSHNEQFF
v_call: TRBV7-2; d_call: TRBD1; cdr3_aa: CASSLDRAQEQYF
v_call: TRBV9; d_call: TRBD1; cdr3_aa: CASSVKTGGGSPLHF
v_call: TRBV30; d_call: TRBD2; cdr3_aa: CAWSVESGKNEQFF
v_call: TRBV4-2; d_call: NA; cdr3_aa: CASSQDSPFHRDMNYEQYF
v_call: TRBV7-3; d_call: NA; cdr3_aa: CASSLVGGEKLFF
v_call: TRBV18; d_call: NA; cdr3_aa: CASSRRQPFKDGYTF
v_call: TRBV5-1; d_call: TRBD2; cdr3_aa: CASSLEGRGSTDTQYF
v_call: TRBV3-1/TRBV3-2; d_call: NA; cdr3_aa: CASSTTATVNYGYTF
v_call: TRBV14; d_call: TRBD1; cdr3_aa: CASSQRTGPYEQYF
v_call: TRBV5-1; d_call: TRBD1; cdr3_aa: CASSGPGQGEEKLFF
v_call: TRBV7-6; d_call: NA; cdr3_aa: CASISSYNEQFF
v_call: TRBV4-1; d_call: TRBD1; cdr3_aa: CASSQTTGTGGHEQYF
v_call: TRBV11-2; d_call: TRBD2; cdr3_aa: CASSPGTSEGNEQFF
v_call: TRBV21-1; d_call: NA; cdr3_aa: CATSLLRETQYF
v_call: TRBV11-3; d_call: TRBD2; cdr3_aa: CASSMTSGYYNEQFF
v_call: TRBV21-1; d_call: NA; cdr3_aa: CASSNLCRGDLYNEQFF
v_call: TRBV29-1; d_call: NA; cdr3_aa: CSGTFTGELFF
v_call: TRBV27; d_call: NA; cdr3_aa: CASSPIQAAYGYTF
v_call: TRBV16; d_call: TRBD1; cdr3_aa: CASSRTGSGNTIYF
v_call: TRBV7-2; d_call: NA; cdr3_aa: CASSSQAAVGEKLFF
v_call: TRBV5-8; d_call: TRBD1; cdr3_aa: CASRVGTGGRSTEAFF
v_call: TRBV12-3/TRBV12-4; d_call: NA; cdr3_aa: CASRSYRDAEAFF
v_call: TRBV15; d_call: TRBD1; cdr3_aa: CATSRKLGTANQETQYF
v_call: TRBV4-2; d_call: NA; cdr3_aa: CASSQESNRRDTEAFF
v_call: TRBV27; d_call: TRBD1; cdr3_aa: CASKDRVSSSYNSPLHF
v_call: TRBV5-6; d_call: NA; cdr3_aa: CASRLQGSYGYTF
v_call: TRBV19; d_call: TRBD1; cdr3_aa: CASSFGQGTYEQYF
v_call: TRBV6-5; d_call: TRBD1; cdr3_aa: CASSYSPGGPNTF
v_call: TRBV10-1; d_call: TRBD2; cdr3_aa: CASSDSGRTNTGELFF
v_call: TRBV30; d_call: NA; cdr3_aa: CAWIRRWGDNSPLHF
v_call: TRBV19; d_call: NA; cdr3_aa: CASSISFNEQFF
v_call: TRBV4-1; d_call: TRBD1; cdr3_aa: CASSQGPGQGHEKLFF
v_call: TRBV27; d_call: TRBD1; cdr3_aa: CASRTEDRGTEAFF
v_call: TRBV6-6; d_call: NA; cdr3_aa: CASLPGGVPGYTF
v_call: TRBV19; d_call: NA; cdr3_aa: CASRPLRTGNQPQHF
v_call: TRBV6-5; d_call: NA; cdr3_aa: CASSYSLLGGNYGYTF
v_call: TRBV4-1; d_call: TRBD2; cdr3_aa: CASSQDLVAGGRGTDTQYF
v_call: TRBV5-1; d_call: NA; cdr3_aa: CASSLGVSGDEQFF
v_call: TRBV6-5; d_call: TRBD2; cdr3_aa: CATGGLAGVGETQYF
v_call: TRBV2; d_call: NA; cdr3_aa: CASSEVGRKGTEAFF
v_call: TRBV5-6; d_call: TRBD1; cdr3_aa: CASSLVGWTGGVHEQYF
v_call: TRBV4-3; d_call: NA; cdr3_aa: CASSHGQNNEQFF
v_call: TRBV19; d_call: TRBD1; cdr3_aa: CASRTGGGNQPQHF
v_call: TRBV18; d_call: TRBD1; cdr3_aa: CASAGTGTYEQYF
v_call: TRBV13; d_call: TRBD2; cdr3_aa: CASSLGLAGTRRETQYF
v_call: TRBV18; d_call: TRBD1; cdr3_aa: CASSPPGAGGRSPLHF
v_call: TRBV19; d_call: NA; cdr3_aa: CASSIVGLAIAYNEQFF
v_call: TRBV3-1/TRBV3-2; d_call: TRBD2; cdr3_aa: CASSQDLLAGGSNEQFF